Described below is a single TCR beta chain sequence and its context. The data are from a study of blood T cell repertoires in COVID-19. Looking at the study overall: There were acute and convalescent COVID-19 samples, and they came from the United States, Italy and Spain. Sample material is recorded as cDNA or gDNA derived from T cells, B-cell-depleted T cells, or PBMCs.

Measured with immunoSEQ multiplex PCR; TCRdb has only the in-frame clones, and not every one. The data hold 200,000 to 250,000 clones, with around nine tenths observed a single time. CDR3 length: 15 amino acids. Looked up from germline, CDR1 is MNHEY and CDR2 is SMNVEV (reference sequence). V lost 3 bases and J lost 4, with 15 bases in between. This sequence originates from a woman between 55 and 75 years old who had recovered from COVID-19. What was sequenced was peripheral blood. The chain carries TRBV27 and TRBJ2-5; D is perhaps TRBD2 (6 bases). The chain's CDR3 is CASSLVSGFPETQYF. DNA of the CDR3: TGTGCCAGCAGTTTGGTTAGCGGTTTTCCAGAGACCCAGTACTTC.